This TCR beta chain was found in a study of OX40 agonist ivuxolimab in advanced cancers. Study-wide background: Of mixed ages from about 20 to 80 and averaging about 60 years, the group was 65% to 85% male. Study-level findings and limits: Relative to CD4+, CD8+ T cells held more expanded clones on average. Expanded peripheral T-cell antigen specificity went undetermined.

Points on this clone: The target antigen is unknown.

Repertoires were generated with immunoSEQ multiplex PCR, while TCRdb's copy carries only in-frame clones and drops some. This sample carries some 63,000 clones, almost 95% of them seen once, and the ten largest clones take roughly a fifth. The CDR3 is made up of 14 amino acids. V lost 0 bases and J 3 bases, leaving 10 bases between the germline ends. Germline V gene sequence: CDR1 SGDLS, CDR2 YYNGEE. V is TRBV9 and J is TRBJ2-7; no clear D gene. The starting material was CD4+ or CD8+ T cells sorted from blood, obtained in a trial of the OX40 agonist ivuxolimab. The clonotype was recovered from an adult with an advanced solid tumor such as melanoma, head and neck, liver or kidney cancer. The CDR3 is CASSVAAGHYEQYF. DNA of the CDR3: TGTGCCAGCAGCGTAGCGGCTGGGCACTACGAGCAGTACTTC.